This TCR beta chain is from a study of blood T cells in healthy people across ages. Primed by a sample-barcoded 5' primer and a J-beta primer mix, a second PCR proceeded for 7 to 11 cycles. TCRdb used MiXCR to reprocess the 5' RACE reads, holding one entry per CDR3 protein. Among about 780,000 distinct CDR3 sequences listed, less than 80% were seen once. Trimming took 4 bases from V and 2 from J, leaving 21 bases between them. The CDR3 totals 17 residues. Germline values: CDR1 SGDLS, CDR2 YYNGEE. The sequenced sample was blood. This TCR was sampled from a man younger than 45 in good health. The rearrangement joins TRBV9 to TRBJ1-2; TRBD1 is a possible D gene (6 bases). The CDR3 DNA reads as TGTGCCAGCAGCCCCAGCGGGCCAACGGGGGCAAACTATGGCTACACCTTC. The encoded protein is CASSPSGPTGANYGYTF.